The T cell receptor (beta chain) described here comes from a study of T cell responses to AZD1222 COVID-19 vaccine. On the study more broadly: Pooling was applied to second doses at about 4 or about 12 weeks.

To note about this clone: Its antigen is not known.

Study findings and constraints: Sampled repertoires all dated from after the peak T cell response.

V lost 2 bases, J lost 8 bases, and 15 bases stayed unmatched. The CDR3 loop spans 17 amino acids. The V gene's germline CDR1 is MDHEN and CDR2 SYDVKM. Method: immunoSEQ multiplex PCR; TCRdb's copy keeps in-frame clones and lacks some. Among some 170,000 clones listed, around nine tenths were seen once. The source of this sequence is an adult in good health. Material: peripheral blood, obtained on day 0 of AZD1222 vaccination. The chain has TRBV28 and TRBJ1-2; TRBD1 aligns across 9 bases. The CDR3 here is CASSLGVLLQGAQGYTF. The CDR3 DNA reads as TGTGCCAGCAGTTTAGGGGTCCTATTACAGGGGGCACAAGGCTACACCTTC.